This T cell receptor beta chain was identified during a study of cytomegalovirus exposure and HLA in healthy donors. CDR1 and CDR2 (germline): MNHNY, SVGAGI (reference sequence). The CDR3 extends over 13 amino acids. V lost 7 bases and J lost 5; bases outside the gene matches: 6. Researchers ran the PCR with 60 Vbeta and 13 Jbeta primers. TCRdb keeps only in-frame clones here, not all; method: immunoSEQ multiplex PCR. The sample has 120,000 to 150,000 clones, over 70% seen once. The specimen sequenced was PBMCs. This TCR derives from a woman in her 40s in good health and CMV-seropositive. This chain links TRBV6-6 with TRBJ2-7, with 9 bases fitting TRBD1. The CDR3 loop reads CASTGQGTNEQYF. The CDR3 region has the DNA TGTGCCAGCACGGGACAGGGTACCAACGAGCAGTACTTC.